The 20 T cell receptor beta chains in this list originate from one sample, sequenced in a study of blood T cell repertoires in COVID-19. TCRdb keeps only in-frame clones here, not all; method: immunoSEQ multiplex PCR. Of around 280,000 clones listed, roughly 86% are singletons. Sequencing was done on a sample of peripheral blood. The receptors were sampled from a woman in her twenties or thirties with COVID-19, enrolled during active disease.

The CDR3 protein is CASSLATGNTEAFF. The DNA of the CDR3 is TGTGCCAGCAGCTTGGCGACAGGGAACACTGAAGCTTTCTTT. The rearrangement joins TRBV7-2 to TRBJ1-1; tentatively, D is TRBD1 (6 bases). V shed 3 bases and J shed 1 base, with 9 bases lying between them. CDR3 length: 14 amino acids. The germline V gene has CDR1 SGHTA and CDR2 FQGNSA.

The chain recombines TRBV15 with TRBJ1-1; a possible D gene is TRBD1 (5 bases). Per the germline V gene, CDR1 is LNHNV and CDR2 is YYDKDF (reference sequence). V shed 6 bases and J shed 3 bases, with 11 bases lying between them. CDR3 length: 13 amino acids. The chain's CDR3 is CATSLQGYTEAFF. CDR3 in DNA: TGTGCCACCAGTCTCCAGGGATACACTGAAGCTTTCTTT.

The chain is built from TRBV5-4 and TRBJ2-5; 8 bases align to TRBD1. From germline, CDR1 is SGHNT and CDR2 YYREEE (reference sequence). The CDR3 totals 18 residues. Germline trimming cut 2 bases from V and 5 bases from J; bases unmatched to any gene: 17. The CDR3 reads CASSFPSLGTGVGETQYF. CDR3 in DNA: TGTGCCAGCAGCTTTCCCTCACTCGGGACAGGTGTCGGCGAGACCCAGTACTTC.

V is TRBV19 and J is TRBJ2-7; no firm D call. V was cut by 4 bases and J by 2 bases, with 12 bases left in between. This CDR3 region has 14 residues. Germline V CDR1 and CDR2: LNHDA, SQIVND (reference sequence). CDR3 coding DNA: TGTGCCAGTAGTACCCCTTCACGGGCCTACGAGCAGTACTTC. Amino acid sequence: CASSTPSRAYEQYF. Combining the CDR3 with reference TRBV19 and TRBJ2-7 gives the whole variable domain DGGITQSPKYLFRKEGQNVTLSCEQNLNHDAMYWYRQDPGQGLRLIYYSQIVNDFQKGDIAEGYSVSREKKESFPLTVTSAQKNPTAFYLCASSTPSRAYEQYFGPGTRLTVT.

V usage is TRBV19 and J usage is TRBJ2-1, with 14 bases matching TRBD2. The CDR3 is 16 amino acids. With V trimmed by 4 bases and J by 9 bases, 8 bases remained unmatched. Germline loops: CDR1 LNHDA, CDR2 SQIVND (reference sequence). The CDR3 DNA reads as TGTGCCAGTAGTACGGATGGGACTAGCGGGAGTCTTGAGCAGTTCTTC. It yields the protein CASSTDGTSGSLEQFF.

The chain uses TRBV19 and TRBJ1-3, with D possibly being TRBD1 (6 bases). This CDR3 has 16 amino acids. Trimming removed 2 bases at V and 0 bases at J, with 11 bases between. The germline CDR1 and CDR2 sequences are LNHDA and SQIVND (reference sequence). The CDR3 reads CASSIREGGSGNTIYF. For the CDR3, the DNA is TGTGCCAGTAGTATAAGGGAAGGGGGCTCTGGAAACACCATATATTTT.

The rearrangement links TRBV5-5 to TRBJ2-2; D is perhaps TRBD1 (6 bases). Germline CDR1 and CDR2: SGHKS and YYEKEE (reference sequence). This CDR3 spans 15 amino acids. Trimming cost V 3 bases and J 4 bases, with 13 bases left between them. Here the CDR3 reads CASSSGDFGTGELFF. In nucleotides, the CDR3 is TGTGCCAGCAGCTCAGGGGATTTTGGCACCGGGGAGCTGTTTTTT.

The genes are TRBV19 and TRBJ1-5, with unresolved D. Trimming removed 5 bases from V and 4 bases from J, with 9 bases in between. The germline gives CDR1 LNHDA, CDR2 SQIVND (reference sequence). CDR3 length: 13 amino acids. CDR3 sequence: CASSSMRNQPQHF. CDR3 coding DNA: TGTGCCAGTAGTTCAATGCGGAATCAGCCCCAGCATTTT.

With respect to this clone: Within the sample, other DNA sequences also encode this same CDR3. V usage is TRBV7-2 and J usage is TRBJ2-7; D not certain. The V end was cut by 3 bases, the J end by 3 bases, with 9 bases between. The CDR3 covers 13 residues. Looked up from germline, CDR1 is SGHTA and CDR2 is FQGNSA. The CDR3 here is CASSLGRVYEQYF. CDR3 DNA: TGTGCCAGCAGCTTGGGCAGAGTCTACGAGCAGTACTTC.

The chain is built from TRBV4-2 and TRBJ2-2, with D perhaps TRBD2 (6 bases). The CDR3 length is 16 residues. Per the germline V gene, CDR1 is LGHNA and CDR2 is YNFKEQ. V was clipped by 3 bases and J by 0 bases, with 11 bases between them. The CDR3 reads CASSQTGTANTGELFF. The CDR3 region has the DNA TGTGCCAGCAGCCAGACCGGGACTGCGAACACCGGGGAGCTGTTTTTT.

The V and J genes are TRBV6-5 and TRBJ1-2; D remains ambiguous. This CDR3 is 13 amino acids long. Deletions cut 6 bases from V and 6 bases from J, with 14 bases between. Germline V gives CDR1 MNHEY, CDR2 SVGAGI. CDR3 sequence: CASSDKKADGYTF. CDR3 sequence (DNA): TGTGCCAGCAGCGACAAGAAAGCGGATGGCTACACCTTC.

The sample holds one count of this clone. The V call is TRBV3-1 (or the pseudogene TRBV3-2), the J call TRBJ2-7, with D perhaps matching TRBD2 (6 bases). The CDR3 contains 16 residues. From germline, CDR1 is LGHDT and CDR2 YNNKEL (reference sequence). Trimming pared 1 base from V and 3 bases from J, leaving 16 bases between. CDR3 protein: CASSQGPDYYIYEQYF. The CDR3, as DNA: TGTGCCAGCAGCCAAGGTCCGGACTACTATATCTACGAGCAGTACTTC.

The chain links TRBV15 to TRBJ1-5; TRBD1 aligns across 9 bases. The CDR3 length is 15 residues. Germline CDR1 is LNHNV and CDR2 is YYDKDF (reference sequence). With V trimmed by 3 bases and J by 6 bases, 6 bases remained unmatched. CDR3 DNA sequence: TGTGCCACCAGCAGGGGACAGGGAATGCGTCAGCCCCAGCATTTT. As protein: CATSRGQGMRQPQHF.

The CDR3 spells CASSPPWLQDYGYTF. The CDR3, as DNA: TGTGCCAGCAGCCCCCCGTGGTTGCAGGACTATGGCTACACCTTC. This sequence joins TRBV3-1 (or the pseudogene TRBV3-2) and TRBJ1-2; D remains unclear. V lost 4 bases and J lost 3, with 15 bases in between. CDR3 length equals 15 residues. From germline, CDR1 is LGHDT and CDR2 YNNKEL (reference sequence).

The chain couples TRBV3-1 (or the pseudogene TRBV3-2) to TRBJ1-5; perhaps TRBD1 as D (5 bases). The CDR3 spans 15 residues. Germline V gene sequence: CDR1 LGHDT, CDR2 YNNKEL (reference sequence). The V and J ends lost 2 bases and 2 bases respectively, with 10 bases between them. This CDR3 is CASSQSRVGNQPQHF. Written as DNA, the CDR3 is TGTGCCAGCAGCCAAAGCAGGGTTGGCAATCAGCCCCAGCATTTT.

This rearrangement joins TRBV6-5 to TRBJ2-2; D uncertain. Per the germline V gene, CDR1 is MNHEY and CDR2 is SVGAGI. The CDR3 consists of 14 residues. The V gene lost 4 bases and the J gene lost 6 bases, with 12 bases spanning the gap. CDR3 sequence: CASSSSAWPGELFF. The CDR3 nucleotides read TGTGCCAGCAGTTCCTCCGCCTGGCCCGGGGAGCTGTTTTTT.

The genes are TRBV4-1 and TRBJ2-7; 9 bases fit TRBD1. CDR1 and CDR2 from the germline V gene are MGHRA and YSYEKL. The CDR3 has 16 residues. With V trimmed by 1 base and J by 4 bases, 8 bases remained unmatched. The CDR3 region has the DNA TGCGCCAGCAGCCAAGTAATTTTACAGGGGGCATACGAGCAGTACTTC. Amino acids: CASSQVILQGAYEQYF.

The rearrangement joins TRBV7-2 to TRBJ2-3; possibly TRBD2 for D (6 bases). Trimming removed 5 bases from V and 1 base from J, with 16 bases in between. Germline CDR1 SGHTA, CDR2 FQGNSA. This CDR3 has 16 residues. The CDR3 coding sequence is TGTGCCAGCAGCCCCCCTGGAAGCGGGCGCACAGATACGCAGTATTTT. Its protein product is CASSPPGSGRTDTQYF.

The chain combines TRBV28 with TRBJ2-7; 14 bases match TRBD2. The CDR3 is 17 amino acids. CDR1 and CDR2 from the germline V gene are MDHEN and SYDVKM. J was trimmed by 0 bases and V by 6 bases; bases with no gene match: 7. CDR3 residues: CASRGWTSGRTSYEQYF. CDR3 coding DNA: TGTGCCAGCAGGGGATGGACTAGCGGGAGGACCTCCTACGAGCAGTACTTC. Variable domain in full (rest from reference TRBV28 and TRBJ2-7): DVKVTQSSRYLVKRTGEKVFLECVQDMDHENMFWYRQDPGLGLRLIYFSYDVKMKEKGDIPEGYSVSREKKERFSLILESASTNQTSMYLCASRGWTSGRTSYEQYFGPGTRLTVT.

This rearrangement joins TRBV2 to TRBJ1-2; no clear D. The ends were cut back, 4 bases at V and 2 bases at J, with 8 bases in the middle. The CDR3 is 13 amino acids. CDR1 SNHLY and CDR2 FYNNEI come from the germline V gene. The CDR3: CASSASQNYGYTF. CDR3 in DNA: TGTGCCAGCAGTGCCAGTCAGAACTATGGCTACACCTTC.